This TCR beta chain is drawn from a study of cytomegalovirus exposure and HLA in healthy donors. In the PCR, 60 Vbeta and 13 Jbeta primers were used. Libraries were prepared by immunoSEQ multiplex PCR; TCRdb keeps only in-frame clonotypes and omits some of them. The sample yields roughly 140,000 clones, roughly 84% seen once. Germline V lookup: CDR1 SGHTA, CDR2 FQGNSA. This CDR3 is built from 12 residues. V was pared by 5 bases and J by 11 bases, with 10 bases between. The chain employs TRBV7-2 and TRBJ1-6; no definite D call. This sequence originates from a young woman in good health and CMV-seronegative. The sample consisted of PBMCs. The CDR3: CASSRSVPPLHF. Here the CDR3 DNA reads TGTGCCAGCAGCCGGAGCGTACCACCCCTCCACTTT.